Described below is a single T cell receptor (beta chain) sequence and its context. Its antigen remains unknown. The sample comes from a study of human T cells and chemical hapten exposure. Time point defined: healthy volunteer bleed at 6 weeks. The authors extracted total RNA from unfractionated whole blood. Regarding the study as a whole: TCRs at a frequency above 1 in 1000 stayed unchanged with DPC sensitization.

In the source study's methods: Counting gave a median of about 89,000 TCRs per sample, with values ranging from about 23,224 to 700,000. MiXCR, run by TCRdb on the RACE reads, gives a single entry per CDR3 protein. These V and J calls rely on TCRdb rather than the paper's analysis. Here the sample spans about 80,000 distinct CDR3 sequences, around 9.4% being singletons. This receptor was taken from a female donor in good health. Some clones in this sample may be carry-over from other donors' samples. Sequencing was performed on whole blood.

This chain's CDR3 is CSVTPSYEQYF. Here the CDR3 DNA reads TGCAGCGTTACCCCCTCCTACGAGCAGTACTTC. This chain connects TRBV29-1 to TRBJ2-7; no definite D call. The CDR3 contains 11 residues. Per the germline V gene, CDR1 is SQVTM and CDR2 is ANQGSEA. The V and J ends lost 5 bases and 0 bases respectively, with 5 bases between them.